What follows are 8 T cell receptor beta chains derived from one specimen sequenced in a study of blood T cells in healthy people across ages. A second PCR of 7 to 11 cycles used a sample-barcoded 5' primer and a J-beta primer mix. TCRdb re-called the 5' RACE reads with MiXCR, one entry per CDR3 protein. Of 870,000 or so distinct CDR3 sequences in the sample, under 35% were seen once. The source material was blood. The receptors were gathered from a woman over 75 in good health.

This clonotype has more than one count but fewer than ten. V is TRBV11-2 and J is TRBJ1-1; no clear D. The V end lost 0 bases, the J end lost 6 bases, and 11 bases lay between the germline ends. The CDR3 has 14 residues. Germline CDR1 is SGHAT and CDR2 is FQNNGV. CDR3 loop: CASSLDWSRAEAFF. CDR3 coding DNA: TGTGCCAGCAGCTTAGATTGGTCGAGGGCTGAAGCTTTCTTT.

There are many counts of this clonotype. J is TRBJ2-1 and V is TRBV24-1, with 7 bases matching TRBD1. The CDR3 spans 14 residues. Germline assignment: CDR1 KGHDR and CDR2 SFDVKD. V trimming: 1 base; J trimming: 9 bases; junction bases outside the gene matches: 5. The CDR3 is CATSDFDRAGEQFF. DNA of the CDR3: TGTGCCACCAGTGATTTTGACAGGGCCGGTGAGCAGTTCTTC.

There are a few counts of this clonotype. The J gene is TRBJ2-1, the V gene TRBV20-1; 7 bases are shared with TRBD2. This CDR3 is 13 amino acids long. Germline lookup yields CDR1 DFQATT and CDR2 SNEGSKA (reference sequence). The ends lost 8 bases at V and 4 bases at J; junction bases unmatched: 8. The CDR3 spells CSTTTSLYNEQFF. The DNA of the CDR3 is TGCAGTACGACGACTAGCCTATACAATGAGCAGTTCTTC.

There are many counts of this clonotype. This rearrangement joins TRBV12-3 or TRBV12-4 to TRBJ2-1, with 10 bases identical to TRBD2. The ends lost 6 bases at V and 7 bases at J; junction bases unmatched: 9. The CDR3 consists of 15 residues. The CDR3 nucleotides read TGTGCCAGCAGCTGGACTCAGCGGGGGGGGAATGAGCAGTTCTTC. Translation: CASSWTQRGGNEQFF.

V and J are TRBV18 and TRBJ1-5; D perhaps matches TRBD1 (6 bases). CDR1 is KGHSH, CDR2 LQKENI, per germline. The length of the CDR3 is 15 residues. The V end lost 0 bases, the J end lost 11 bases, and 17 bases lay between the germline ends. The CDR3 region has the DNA TGTGCCAGCTCACCACCGGGGGGGCCTAAGGGGGCCCAGCATTTT. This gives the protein CASSPPGGPKGAQHF.

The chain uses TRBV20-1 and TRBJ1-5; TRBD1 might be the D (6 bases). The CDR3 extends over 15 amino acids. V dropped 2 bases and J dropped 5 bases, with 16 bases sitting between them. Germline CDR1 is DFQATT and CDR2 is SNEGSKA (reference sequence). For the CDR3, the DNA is TGCAGTGCTAGACCGAGGGGGACATTCTATCAGCCCCAGCATTTT. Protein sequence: CSARPRGTFYQPQHF.

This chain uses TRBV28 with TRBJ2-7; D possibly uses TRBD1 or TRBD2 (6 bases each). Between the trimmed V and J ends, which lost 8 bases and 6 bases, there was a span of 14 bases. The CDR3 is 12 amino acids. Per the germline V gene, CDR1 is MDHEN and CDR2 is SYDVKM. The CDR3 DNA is TGTGCCAGCTCCCGAGGGGGGCGCGAGCAGTACTTC. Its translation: CASSRGGREQYF.

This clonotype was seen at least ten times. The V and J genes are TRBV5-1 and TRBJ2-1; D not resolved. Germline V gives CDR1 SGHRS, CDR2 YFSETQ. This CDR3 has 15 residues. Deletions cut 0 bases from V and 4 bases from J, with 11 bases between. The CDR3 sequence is CASSLDTPIYNEQFF. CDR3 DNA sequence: TGCGCCAGCAGCTTGGACACCCCGATTTACAATGAGCAGTTCTTC.